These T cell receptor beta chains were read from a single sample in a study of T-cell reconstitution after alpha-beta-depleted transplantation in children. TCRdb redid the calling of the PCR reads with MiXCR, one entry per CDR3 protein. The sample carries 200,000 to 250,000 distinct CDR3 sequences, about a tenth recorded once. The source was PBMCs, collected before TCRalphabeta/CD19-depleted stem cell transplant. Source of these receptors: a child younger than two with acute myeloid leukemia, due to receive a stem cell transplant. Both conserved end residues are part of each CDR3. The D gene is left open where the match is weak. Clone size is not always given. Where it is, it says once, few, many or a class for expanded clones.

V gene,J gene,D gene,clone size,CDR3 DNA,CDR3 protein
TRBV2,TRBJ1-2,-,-,TGTGCCAGCAGTGACCACGGATACTATGGCTACACCTTC,CASSDHGYYGYTF
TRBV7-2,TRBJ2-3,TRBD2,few,TGTGCCAGCAGCTTACGACTAGCGGGAGGTACAGATACGCAGTATTTT,CASSLRLAGGTDTQYF
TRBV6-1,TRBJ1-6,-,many,TGTGCCAGCAGTGAAAGACCGCTACCTAATTCACCCCTCCACTTT,CASSERPLPNSPLHF
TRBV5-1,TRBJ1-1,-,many,TGCGCCAGCAGCTTGGCGAGGGAAACTGAAGCTTTCTTT,CASSLARETEAFF
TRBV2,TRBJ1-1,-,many,TGTGCCAGCAATTCACAGGGAGTAACGAACACTGAAGCTTTCTTT,CASNSQGVTNTEAFF
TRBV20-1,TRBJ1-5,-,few,TGCAGTGCTAGAGAGGGGGGGGGTCAAAATCAGCCCCAGCATTTT,CSAREGGGQNQPQHF
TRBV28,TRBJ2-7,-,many,TGTGCCAGCAGTCAACACCTACCGGGACAATACGAGCAGTACTTC,CASSQHLPGQYEQYF
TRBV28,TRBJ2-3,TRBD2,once,TGTGCCAGCAGTGCCCCCGGAGGAGCGGGAGGGCTTACGCAGTATTTT,CASSAPGGAGGLTQYF
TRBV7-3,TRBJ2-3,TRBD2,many,TGTGCCCCCGCCGGGACTAGCCCTTCTAGCACAGATACGCAGTATTTT,CAPAGTSPSSTDTQYF
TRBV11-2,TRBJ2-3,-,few,TGTGCCAGCAGCTTAGTTTCGGGTGGAGATACGCAGTATTTT,CASSLVSGGDTQYF
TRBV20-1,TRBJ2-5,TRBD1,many,TGCAGTGCTAGAGGATACGGGACAGGGGTTCAAGAGACCCAGTACTTC,CSARGYGTGVQETQYF
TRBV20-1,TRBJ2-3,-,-,TGCAGTGCTTCAGACACAGATACGCAGTATTTT,CSASDTDTQYF
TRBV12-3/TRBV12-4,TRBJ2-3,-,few,TGTGCCAGCGGCAAGGATCGCACAGATACGCAGTATTTT,CASGKDRTDTQYF
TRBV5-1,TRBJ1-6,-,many,TGCGCCAGCAGCTTGGGACAGGCGAATTCACCCCTCCACTTT,CASSLGQANSPLHF
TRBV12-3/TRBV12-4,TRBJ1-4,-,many,TGTGCCAGCAGTTTAGCCCGACAGGTTTGGGATGAAAAACTGTTTTTT,CASSLARQVWDEKLFF
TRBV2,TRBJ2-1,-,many,TGTGCCAGCAGGGCGCCTAGCGCCTCCTACAATGAGCAGTTCTTC,CASRAPSASYNEQFF
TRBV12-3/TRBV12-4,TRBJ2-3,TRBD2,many,TGTGCCAGCAGTCTTAGCGGGGTGGCTGATACGCAGTATTTT,CASSLSGVADTQYF
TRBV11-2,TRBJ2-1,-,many,TGTGCCACCGTAGGTGGGCTCTACGGGAATGAGCAGTTCTTC,CATVGGLYGNEQFF
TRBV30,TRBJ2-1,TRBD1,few,TGTGCCTGGAGTGTCGGGACAGGGGAGGATGAGCAGTTCTTC,CAWSVGTGEDEQFF
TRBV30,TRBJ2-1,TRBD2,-,TGTGCCTGGAGTGCTAGCGGGCCAAGGGATGAGCAGTTCTTC,CAWSASGPRDEQFF
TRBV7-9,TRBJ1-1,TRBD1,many,TGTGCCAGCAGCTTGGAAAGACAGGGAACTGAAGCTTTCTTT,CASSLERQGTEAFF